This T cell receptor beta chain was identified in a study of T cell changes during pregnancy in multiple sclerosis. From germline, CDR1 is LGHNA and CDR2 YNFKEQ. The CDR3 runs 16 residues. V was pared by 0 bases and J by 3 bases, with 11 bases between. This clone was found once. Here immunoSEQ multiplex PCR was the method, and the copy in TCRdb shows in-frame clones only, minus some. This sample has about 80,000 clones, with 90% to 95% found just once. The V and J genes are TRBV4-2 and TRBJ1-4; possible D gene TRBD1, 5 bases. The sample in question was CD4+ T cells from peripheral blood mononuclear cells, obtained before pregnancy. The clonotype originates from a female donor with multiple sclerosis, enrolled in a pregnancy study. CDR3 nucleotide sequence: TGTGCCAGCAGCCAAGATCTGGGGGGGTCTAATGAAAAACTGTTTTTT. This encodes CASSQDLGGSNEKLFF.